The entry that follows covers one T cell receptor beta chain sequence. What it binds is not known. The data are from a study of monozygotic twins with inflammatory bowel disease. Overall study results and limits: Twin pairs that were concordant did not differ from discordant pairs in repertoire similarity, possibly from limited power.

Researchers ran eight separate cDNA reactions for each sample. TCRdb re-called the 5' RACE reads and gives one entry per CDR3 protein, without DNA. The sample totals approximately 100,000 distinct CDR3 sequences; its top ten clones hold roughly 12%. This CDR3 region has 14 residues. CDR1 and CDR2 from the germline V gene are SGHTA and FQGNSA. Per donor there was one draw, yielding a blood sample of 2.5 ml. Unsorted whole blood yielded the total RNA, with T cells left unselected. This TCR was recovered from a human donor with ulcerative colitis or Crohn's disease, or a healthy co-twin of an affected twin (not recorded which). The sample consisted of blood. V is TRBV7-2 and J is TRBJ2-7; TCRdb gives TRBD2 as the D gene, but with no DNA this cannot be confirmed. CDR3 loop: CASSPTGYGREQYF. The entire variable domain, with the rest obtained from reference TRBV7-2 and TRBJ2-7, is as follows: GAGVSQSPSNKVTEKGKDVELRCDPISGHTALYWYRQSLGQGLEFLIYFQGNSAPDKSGLPSDRFSAERTGGSVSTLTIQRTQQEDSAVYLCASSPTGYGREQYFGPGTRLTVT.